The rows below give T cell receptor beta chains drawn from one sample of a study of cytomegalovirus exposure and HLA in healthy donors. Produced via immunoSEQ multiplex PCR; TCRdb's table is partial and in-frame only. The table includes about 160,000 clones, 65% to 85% detected once. Sequencing input: PBMCs. These receptors originate from a male donor in good health and CMV-seropositive. Each CDR3 is given with its conserved first and last residue. D genes are given only for firm matches. Clone size is stated in some rows and not others, as once, few, many or a class when expanded.

TRBJ1-1	TRBV29-1	NA	TRBD1	CSVWTGTHGTEAFF	TGCAGCGTTTGGACAGGTACGCACGGCACTGAAGCTTTCTTT
TRBJ2-1	TRBV6-5	NA	NA	CASRAAPPYNEQFF	TGTGCCAGCAGGGCCGCCCCCCCCTACAATGAGCAGTTCTTC
TRBJ2-1	TRBV4-2	NA	TRBD2	CASSQDLTGGRNEQFF	TGTGCCAGCAGCCAAGATCTAACGGGAGGGAGAAATGAGCAGTTCTTC
TRBJ1-2	TRBV7-6	NA	NA	CASSLSGGDGYTF	TGTGCCAGCAGCTTGAGTGGGGGGGATGGCTACACCTTC
TRBJ1-4	TRBV4-1	NA	NA	CASSQEGGNGPGEKLFF	TGCGCCAGCAGCCAAGAAGGGGGTAATGGACCGGGAGAAAAACTGTTTTTT
TRBJ2-1	TRBV7-9	NA	TRBD2	CASSLPRLAAINEQFF	TGTGCCAGCAGCCTCCCCCGGCTAGCGGCAATCAATGAGCAGTTCTTC
TRBJ1-5	TRBV5-8	NA	NA	CASSDFDSHSNQPQHF	TGTGCCAGCAGCGATTTTGACAGCCATAGCAATCAGCCCCAGCATTTT
TRBJ2-3	TRBV10-3	NA	TRBD1	CAISEGTGGVDTQYF	TGTGCCATCAGTGAGGGGACAGGGGGGGTCGATACGCAGTATTTT
TRBJ2-3	TRBV9	NA	NA	CASSVGAGDLTDTQYF	TGTGCCAGCAGCGTAGGAGCCGGAGACCTCACAGATACGCAGTATTTT
TRBJ2-7	TRBV4-1	NA	TRBD2	CASSLGLAGALPYEQYF	TGCGCCAGCAGCTTGGGACTAGCGGGAGCCCTCCCATACGAGCAGTACTTC
TRBJ2-1	TRBV28	NA	TRBD2	CASSPGAGVREQFF	TGTGCCAGCAGCCCTGGGGCGGGAGTCCGCGAGCAGTTCTTC
TRBJ1-5	TRBV6-5	NA	NA	CASRRGANQPQHF	TGTGCCAGCAGGAGAGGAGCTAATCAGCCCCAGCATTTT
TRBJ2-7	TRBV9	NA	TRBD2	CASSNGGVWDEQYF	TGTGCCAGCAGTAATGGGGGGGTCTGGGACGAGCAGTACTTC
TRBJ2-7	TRBV5-1	few	NA	CASSRNGGGSAYEQYF	TGCGCCAGCAGTCGTAATGGAGGGGGCTCGGCCTACGAGCAGTACTTC
TRBJ1-3	TRBV29-1	NA	NA	CSVEGLNSGYTIYF	TGCAGCGTTGAAGGCCTAAATTCGGGGTACACCATATATTTT
TRBJ2-3	TRBV19	NA	TRBD2	CASNQLAGGADTQYF	TGTGCCAGTAACCAACTAGCGGGAGGGGCCGATACGCAGTATTTT
TRBJ2-1	TRBV14	NA	TRBD1	CASSRTDRVSYNEQFF	TGTGCCAGCAGCCGGACCGACAGGGTCTCCTACAATGAGCAGTTCTTC
TRBJ1-1	TRBV7-9	NA	NA	CASSLTAGTEAFF	TGTGCCAGCAGCTTAACGGCAGGAACCGAAGCTTTCTTT
TRBJ1-4	TRBV4-2	NA	NA	CASSPDRQNEKLFF	TGTGCCAGCAGTCCCGACAGACAAAATGAAAAACTGTTTTTT
TRBJ1-5	TRBV7-6	NA	NA	CASSLTGGRYSNQPQHF	TGTGCCAGCAGCTTAACGGGGGGACGGTATAGCAATCAGCCCCAGCATTTT
TRBJ2-2	TRBV30	NA	TRBD2	CAWQLGLAGGTGELFF	TGTGCCTGGCAATTGGGACTAGCGGGGGGTACCGGGGAGCTGTTTTTT
TRBJ1-2	TRBV14	NA	TRBD1	CASSQGWDRGSGYTF	TGTGCCAGCAGCCAAGGGTGGGACAGGGGATCTGGCTACACCTTC